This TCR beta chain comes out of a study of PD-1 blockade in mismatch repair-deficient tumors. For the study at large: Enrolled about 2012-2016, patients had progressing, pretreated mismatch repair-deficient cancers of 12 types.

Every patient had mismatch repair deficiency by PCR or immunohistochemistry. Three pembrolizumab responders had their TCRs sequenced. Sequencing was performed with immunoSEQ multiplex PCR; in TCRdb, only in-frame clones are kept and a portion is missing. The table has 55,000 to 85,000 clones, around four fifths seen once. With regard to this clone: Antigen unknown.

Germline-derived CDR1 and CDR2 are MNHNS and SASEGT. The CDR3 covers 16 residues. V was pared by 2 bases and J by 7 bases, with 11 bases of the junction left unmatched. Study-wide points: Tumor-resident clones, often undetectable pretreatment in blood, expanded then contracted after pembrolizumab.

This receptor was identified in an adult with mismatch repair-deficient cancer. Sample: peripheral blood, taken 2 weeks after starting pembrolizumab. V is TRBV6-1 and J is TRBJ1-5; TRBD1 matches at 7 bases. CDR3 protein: CASSERGGGTYQPQHF. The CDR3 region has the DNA TGTGCCAGCAGTGAACGAGGGGGCGGCACCTACCAGCCCCAGCATTTT.